This T cell receptor beta chain was profiled in a study of shared clonotypes between healthy human individuals. Study summary: With ages of 18 to 49, the donors were two women and a few men.

The CDR3 sequence is 16 residues long. Germline values: CDR1 GTSNPN, CDR2 SVGIG (reference sequence). V lost 0 bases to trimming and J lost 2 bases, with 16 bases between them. There were no recent acute infections or vaccinations among the donors, who were healthy HIV-negative adults. The CD4+ fraction was divided into a CD45RA+ naive subset and a CD45RA-negative memory subset. Some clones are missing from TCRdb's copy, which holds only in-frame ones; the method was immunoSEQ multiplex PCR. This table holds about 1 million clones, roughly 70% found once. The chain is built from TRBV30 and TRBJ1-2; the D gene is possibly TRBD1 (5 bases). Sequencing input: memory CD4+ T cells sorted from blood. Regarding subset: CD45RA-negative fraction. This receptor was identified in a man aged 18 to 30 in good health. CDR3 region: CAWSVLKGRGNYGYTF. For the CDR3, the DNA is TGTGCCTGGAGTGTACTGAAGGGACGTGGGAACTATGGCTACACCTTC.